Shown below are 32 T cell receptor gamma chains from a single sample sequenced in a study of γδ T cells in repeated Plasmodium falciparum infection. TCRdb processed the multiplex PCR reads again with the CATT caller. This repertoire shows approximately 26,000 gamma-chain clones, around 3% found once; its top ten account for roughly a third. Gammadelta T cells were flow-sorted from PBMC into Vgamma9/Vdelta2+ and Vdelta2-negative populations for bulk analysis. The sequencing input was gamma-delta T cells from blood. Every receptor here comes from a pool of human donors (malaria-infected and uninfected, not separated).

In this sample, this clone turned up many times. V is TRGV3 and J is TRGJ1 or TRGJ2. Germline V gives CDR1 VTNTFY, CDR2 YDVSTARD (reference sequence). V gave up 5 bases and J gave up 0 bases; unmatched junction bases: 4. The CDR3 extends over 13 amino acids. The CDR3 DNA reads TGTGCCACCTGGGTCTTGAATTATTATAAGAAACTCTTT. This sequence encodes CATWVLNYYKKLF.

As concerns this clone: TCRdb's entry gives the protein of a much larger clone, which mismatches this DNA's translation at residue 15, likely from a read error; the protein reported here is translated from the DNA. V usage is TRGV5 and J usage is TRGJ1 or TRGJ2. TCRdb gives no J gene; it was assigned here by matching the DNA to germline. This CDR3 region has 18 residues. Germline V gene data show CDR1 as VINAFY and CDR2 as YDVSNSKD. The CDR3 coding sequence is TGTGCCACCTGGGACAGGCCGTCCAAGTTTTCGAATTATTATAGGAAACTCTTT. Residues: CATWDRPSKFSNYYRKLF.

As regards this clone: A read error likely explains why the TCRdb protein, taken from a much larger clone, differs from this DNA's translation at residue 15; the protein shown is translated from the DNA. The V gene corresponds to TRGV9; no J gene was called. Germline loops: CDR1 GITISATS, CDR2 ISYDGTV (reference sequence). CDR3 size: 33 residues. The CDR3 DNA sequence: TGTGCCTTGTGGGAGGTGCTGTTGATCGGCATAAGAAACTCTTCGGCAGTGGAACAACACTGGTTGTCACAGGTAAGTATCGGAAGAATACAACATTTC. Residues: CALWEVLLIGIRNSSAVEQHWLSQVSIGRIQHF.

This clone was detected many times. TCRdb's protein, taken from a much larger clone, differs from this DNA's translation at residue 3, likely owing to a read error; the protein displayed comes from the DNA. This chain uses TRGV8 with TRGJ1 or TRGJ2. The germline V gene encodes CDR1 VENAVY and CDR2 YDSYNSRV. This CDR3 is 11 amino acids long. The CDR3 is CAAWDSDKKLF. The CDR3 DNA sequence: TGTGCCGCCTGGGATAGTGATAAGAAACTCTTT.

This clone was seen repeatedly, ten times or more. TCRdb's protein for this DNA is that of a much larger clone and differs from the translation at residue 4, likely a read error; the protein shown is the DNA translation. Other DNA sequences in the same sample also yield this CDR3. The gene calls are TRGV9 and TRGJ1 or TRGJ2. TCRdb offers no J gene call, so here the DNA was matched to germline to obtain one. Germline V gene data show CDR1 as GITISATS and CDR2 as ISYDGTV (reference sequence). The CDR3 has 14 amino acids. The CDR3 loop is CALREVPNYYKKLF. The CDR3 DNA follows: TGTGCCTTGCGGGAGGTCCCGAATTATTATAAGAAACTCTTT.

By sample share, this clone is medium-sized. The same CDR3 can be traced to other DNA sequences in this sample. The chain uses TRGV9 and TRGJ1 or TRGJ2. After removal of 0 bases from V and 8 bases from J, the junction contained 13 bases not matched to a gene. The CDR3 loop spans 15 amino acids. Germline assignment: CDR1 GITISATS and CDR2 ISYDGTV (reference sequence). CDR3 protein: CALWEVRGREDKKLF. The CDR3 DNA follows: TGTGCCTTGTGGGAGGTGCGAGGAAGAGAGGATAAGAAACTCTTT.

This clone was counted ten times or more. The chain carries TRGV2 and TRGJP. The J gene, not given by TCRdb, was assigned here from a germline match of the nucleotide sequence. The CDR3 covers 18 residues. The V gene end was trimmed by 1 base and the J gene end by 4 bases; junction bases not matched to a gene: 7. The V gene's germline CDR1 is EGSNGY and CDR2 YDSYNSKV. CDR3 in amino acids: CATWDGLTQELGKKIKVF. DNA for the CDR3: TGTGCCACCTGGGACGGTCTAACCCAAGAGTTGGGCAAAAAAATCAAGGTATTT.

This clone has a count of ten or more. TCRdb's protein for this DNA is that of a much larger clone and differs from the translation at residue 10, likely a read error; the protein shown is the DNA translation. The rearrangement links TRGV9 to TRGJP. Assignment of the J gene here rests on matching the DNA to germline, because TCRdb gives none. V trimming: 1 base; J trimming: 9 bases; junction bases outside the gene matches: 12. The germline V gene encodes CDR1 GITISATS and CDR2 ISYDGTV (reference sequence). The CDR3 extends over 18 amino acids. The CDR3, as DNA: TGTGCCTTGTGGGAGGTTCGAGGGGAAGGGTTGGGCAAAAAAATCAAGGTATTT. Translated, it gives CALWEVRGEGLGKKIKVF.

There are many counts of this clone. The protein held in TCRdb is that of a much larger clone and does not match this DNA's translation at residue 10, likely because of a read error; the protein shown is translated from the DNA. The chain combines TRGV9 with TRGJ1 or TRGJ2. Germline-derived CDR1 and CDR2 are GITISATS and ISYDGTV (reference sequence). The CDR3 runs to 12 residues. CDR3 residues: CALWEDYYKELF. CDR3 DNA: TGTGCCTTGTGGGAGGACTATTATAAGGAACTCTTT.

In the case of this clone: The likely explanation is a read error, given a far larger clone one base away. The chain uses TRGV9 and TRGJP. The J gene, left out of TCRdb, was set here by checking the DNA against germline. The CDR3 covers 19 residues. Germline V lookup: CDR1 GITISATS, CDR2 ISYDGTV (reference sequence). In nucleotides, the CDR3 is TGTGCCTTGTGGGAGTGCTTTTTCGGTGAGGAGTTGGGCAAAAAGATCAAGGTATTT. It yields the protein CALWECFFGEELGKKIKVF.

Notes on this clone: This likely reflects a read error, since a far larger clone is one base away. Other DNA sequences in the same sample also yield this CDR3. The chain combines TRGV8 with TRGJP1. TCRdb does not report a J gene; here it was assigned by matching the DNA to germline references. Germline CDR1 is VENAVY and CDR2 is YDSYNSRV. This CDR3 is 13 amino acids long. The CDR3 sequence is CATWDTTGWFKIF. The CDR3 DNA reads TGTGCCACTTGGGATACCACTGGTTGGTTCAAGATATTT.

This clone was seen ten or more times. The protein TCRdb gives is from a much larger clone and does not agree with this DNA's translation at residue 6, likely a read error; the protein shown here comes from the DNA. The chain has TRGV9 and TRGJ1 or TRGJ2. Looked up from germline, CDR1 is GITISATS and CDR2 is ISYDGTV (reference sequence). After removal of 3 bases from V and 3 bases from J, the junction contained 5 bases not matched to a gene. CDR3 length: 13 amino acids. CDR3 DNA: TGTGCCTTGTGGGAGATGCTTTATTATAAGAAACTCTTT. Protein sequence: CALWEMLYYKKLF.

This clone was counted at least ten times. The TCRdb protein comes from a much larger clone and disagrees with this DNA's translation at residue 9, likely due to a read error; the protein given here is derived from the DNA. J is TRGJP and V is TRGV9. The CDR3 has 15 residues. Per the germline V gene, CDR1 is GITISATS and CDR2 is ISYDGTV (reference sequence). CDR3 nucleotide sequence: TGTGCCTTGTGGGAGGTTGAGTTGAGCAAAAAAATCAAGGTATTT. As protein: CALWEVELSKKIKVF.

In the case of this clone: The protein that TCRdb holds for this DNA derives from a much larger clone and differs from the translated DNA at residue 11, which likely indicates a read error; the protein shown here is translated from the DNA. Written as DNA, the CDR3 is TGTGCCTTGTGGGAGGTGCCCTTTTGTTATGAGAAACTCTTT. Translated: CALWEVPFCYEKLF. This rearrangement joins TRGV9 to TRGJ1 or TRGJ2. TCRdb leaves out the J gene; it was filled in here by matching the DNA to germline. Germline CDR1 is GITISATS and CDR2 is ISYDGTV (reference sequence). The CDR3 consists of 14 residues.

On this clone: A far larger clone differs by one base, so this is likely a read error. The sample carries other DNA sequences with the same CDR3. The chain employs TRGV9 and TRGJ1 or TRGJ2. Here the J gene was assigned by germline matching of the DNA, as TCRdb has none. V was clipped by 0 bases and J by 7 bases; unmatched bases: 6. The CDR3 covers 13 residues. The germline CDR1 and CDR2 sequences are GITISATS and ISYDGTV (reference sequence). CDR3 coding DNA: TGTGCCTTGTGGGAGGTGTATAGCTATAAGAAACTCTTT. Encoded protein: CALWEVYSYKKLF.

This clone was seen many times. The TCRdb record carries a much larger clone's protein, which differs from this DNA's translation at residue 9; a read error is the likely cause, and the protein listed here is the DNA translation. The gene calls are TRGV9 and TRGJ1 or TRGJ2. CDR1 and CDR2 (germline): GITISATS, ISYDGTV (reference sequence). CDR3 length: 11 amino acids. The CDR3 loop reads CALWEVYKELF. The DNA for the CDR3 is TGTGCCTTGTGGGAGGTGTATAAGGAACTCTTT.

This clone was detected many times. A far larger clone is a single base away, which makes a read error likely. This chain uses TRGV9 with TRGJ1 or TRGJ2. The germline V gene encodes CDR1 GITISATS and CDR2 ISYDGTV (reference sequence). The CDR3 contains 13 residues. Losses at the gene ends were 2 bases for V and 5 bases for J; bases not matched to a gene: 6. The CDR3 region is CALWEAHHYKKLF. Here the CDR3 DNA reads TGTGCCTTGTGGGAGGCGCATCATTATAAGAAACTCTTT.

The sample holds many counts of this clone. This likely traces to a read error, being one base from a far larger clone. The sample carries other DNA sequences with the same CDR3. The CDR3 DNA reads as TGTGCCACCTGGGACGGCAAAGATTATAAGAAGCTCTTT. Amino acids: CATWDGKDYKKLF. The J segment was not called; the V segment is TRGV2. The CDR3 extends over 13 amino acids. The germline gives CDR1 EGSNGY, CDR2 YDSYNSKV.

This clone has a count of ten or more. The chain combines TRGV2 with TRGJ1 or TRGJ2. The J gene was missing in TCRdb and was found by matching the end of the DNA to germline. Trimming at V came to 0 bases and at J to 4 bases, leaving 9 bases not matched to a gene. The CDR3 length is 15 residues. CDR1 and CDR2 from the germline V gene are EGSNGY and YDSYNSKV. The CDR3 DNA is TGTGCCACCTGGGACGGGCTGCCGCGGTATTATAAGAAACTCTTT. Encoded protein: CATWDGLPRYYKKLF.

This clone was seen ten or more times. TCRdb's entry gives the protein of a much larger clone, which mismatches this DNA's translation at residue 4, likely from a read error; the protein reported here is translated from the DNA. The chain has TRGV9 and TRGJP. The CDR3 length is 16 residues. The trim removed 9 bases at V and 4 bases at J, leaving 9 bases unmatched. Germline V gene lookup returns CDR1 GITISATS and CDR2 ISYDGTV (reference sequence). The CDR3 coding sequence is TGTGCCTTGGGGAGAAGTCAAGAGTTGGGCAAAAAAATCAAGGTATTT. Its protein is CALGRSQELGKKIKVF.

This clone was picked up many times. A far larger clone is one base from this, pointing to a likely read error. Other nucleotide sequences in the sample specify the same CDR3. The V gene is TRGV9, the J gene TRGJP. CDR1 GITISATS and CDR2 ISYDGTV come from the germline V gene (reference sequence). The CDR3 consists of 16 residues. The CDR3 sequence is CALWRSQELGKKIKVF. The DNA for the CDR3 is TGTGCCTTGTGGAGAAGTCAAGAGTTGGGCAAAAAGATCAAGGTATTT.

DNA of the CDR3: TGTGCCACCTGGGATGGAACGGCCCTTTCGAATTATTATAAGAAACTCTTT. This translates into CATWDGTALSNYYKKLF. The chain joins TRGV4 to TRGJ1 or TRGJ2. TCRdb is silent on the J gene; assignment here came from matching the DNA to germline. V gave up 1 base and J gave up 0 bases; unmatched junction bases: 12. CDR1 is EGSTGY and CDR2 is YDSYTSSV in the germline V gene. CDR3 length: 17 amino acids.

This clone was counted at least ten times. V gene TRGV9 combines with J gene TRGJ1 or TRGJ2. Germline assignment: CDR1 GITISATS and CDR2 ISYDGTV (reference sequence). This CDR3 has 13 residues. Trimming removed 0 bases from V and 5 bases from J; junction bases left unmatched: 4. The CDR3 DNA reads TGTGCCTTGTGGGAGGTGCTGGATTATAAGAAACTCTTT. Its protein is CALWEVLDYKKLF.

A few counts support this clone. A read error may be the cause here, since a much bigger clone is one base away. Other DNA sequences within the sample encode an identical CDR3. Here the CDR3 DNA reads TGTGCCACCTGGGACGGGCCGAGAAACTATAAGAAACTCTTT. This sequence encodes CATWDGPRNYKKLF. V is TRGV2 and J is TRGJ1 or TRGJ2. No J gene is reported in TCRdb; it was inferred here by comparing the DNA with germline. This CDR3 is 14 amino acids long. CDR1 and CDR2 (germline): EGSNGY, YDSYNSKV. The V gene end was trimmed by 0 bases and the J gene end by 7 bases; junction bases not matched to a gene: 9.

Worth noting for this clone: It differs at one base from a far larger clone, so likely a read error. This sample also contains other DNA sequences that code for the same CDR3. The chain joins TRGV9 to TRGJ1 or TRGJ2. The J gene, not given by TCRdb, was assigned here from a germline match of the nucleotide sequence. The CDR3 is 14 residues long. CDR1 is GITISATS and CDR2 is ISYDGTV in the germline V gene (reference sequence). V gave up 3 bases and J gave up 8 bases; unmatched junction bases: 13. CDR3 residues: CALWELYPQDKKLF. For the CDR3, the DNA is TGTGCCTTGTGGGAGTTATACCCCCAGGATAAGAAACTCTTT.

This clone was counted ten times or more. This chain connects TRGV8 to TRGJ1 or TRGJ2. The J gene, missing from TCRdb, was assigned here through DNA to germline matching. CDR1 is VENAVY and CDR2 is YDSYNSRV in the germline V gene. CDR3 length: 16 amino acids. Trimming at V came to 0 bases and at J to 6 bases, leaving 14 bases not matched to a gene. CDR3 region: CATWDRPSPRSYKKLF. In DNA, the CDR3 is TGTGCCACCTGGGATAGGCCTTCCCCCCGGAGTTATAAGAAACTCTTT.

This clone was counted at least ten times. This likely reflects a read error, since a far larger clone is one base away. The sample holds other DNA sequences that translate to the same CDR3. The V and J genes are TRGV9 and TRGJ1 or TRGJ2. Germline V gene sequence: CDR1 GITISATS, CDR2 ISYDGTV (reference sequence). The CDR3 spans 10 residues. CDR3 amino acids: CALWENKKLF. The CDR3 DNA is TGTGCCTTGTGGGAAAACAAGAAGCTCTTT.

The table lists this clone with many counts. A much larger clone lies one base from this, so it may be a read error. The chain employs TRGV8 and TRGJP1. TCRdb records no J gene; here it was assigned by comparing the DNA to germline. The CDR3 is made up of 15 amino acids. Per the germline V gene, CDR1 is VENAVY and CDR2 is YDSYNSRV. Trimming cost V 0 bases and J 0 bases; bases outside gene matches: 1. Here the CDR3 DNA reads TGTGCCACCTGGGATAGGTATACCACTGGTTGGTTCAAGATATTT. Its protein product is CATWDRYTTGWFKIF.

Ten or more counts support this clone. With only one base between it and a far larger clone, this is likely a read error. This same CDR3 is encoded by further DNA sequences in the sample. This sequence joins TRGV9 and TRGJ1 or TRGJ2. The CDR3 is 12 amino acids. Looked up from germline, CDR1 is GITISATS and CDR2 is ISYDGTV (reference sequence). With 9 bases clipped from V and 1 base from J, the junction kept 6 bases outside the gene matches. The CDR3 DNA sequence: TGTGCCTTGCGCCTAAATTATTATAAGAAACTCTTT. Amino acid sequence: CALRLNYYKKLF.

This clone was seen many times. The likely explanation is a read error, given a far larger clone one base away. This CDR3 is CALWEEELGKKIKVF. CDR3 nucleotide sequence: TGTGCCTTGTGGGAGGAAGAGCTGGGCAAAAAAATCAAGGTATTT. This chain uses TRGV9 with TRGJP. Because TCRdb records no J gene, it was assigned here through a match of the DNA to germline. This CDR3 contains 15 residues. The V gene's germline CDR1 is GITISATS and CDR2 ISYDGTV (reference sequence).

This clone occurred many times. TCRdb's protein for this DNA is that of a much larger clone and differs from the translation at residue 12, likely a read error; the protein shown is the DNA translation. This sequence joins TRGV4 and TRGJP1. The J gene, left out of TCRdb, was set here by checking the DNA against germline. CDR3 size: 15 residues. The germline CDR1 and CDR2 sequences are EGSTGY and YDSYTSSV. The CDR3 protein is CATWGIYTTGWSKIF. DNA for the CDR3: TGTGCCACCTGGGGAATCTATACCACTGGTTGGTCCAAGATATTT.

This clone has a handful of counts. Since a far larger clone is one base different, this is likely a read error. In the same sample, other DNA sequences code for this CDR3. J is TRGJ1 or TRGJ2 and V is TRGV9. The J gene was not available in TCRdb and was assigned here by matching the DNA to germline segments. Looked up from germline, CDR1 is GITISATS and CDR2 is ISYDGTV (reference sequence). The CDR3 has 11 residues. CDR3 residues: CALWESYEKLF. The DNA for the CDR3 is TGCGCCTTGTGGGAGTCGTACGAGAAACTCTTT.